This entry lists 28 T cell receptor beta chains sequenced from one sample in a study of control samples from healthy donors and cancer patients. Libraries were prepared by immunoSEQ multiplex PCR; TCRdb keeps only in-frame clonotypes and omits some of them. The sample consists of some 5,600 clones, 70% to 90% of them appearing once. The sequenced sample consisted of formalin-fixed, paraffin-embedded tissue. The receptors derive from a female donor with lung cancer.

The J gene is TRBJ1-4, the V gene TRBV6-2 or TRBV6-3; TRBD1 matches at 10 bases. Germline V lookup: CDR1 MNHEY, CDR2 SVGEGT. The CDR3 loop spans 14 amino acids. With V trimmed by 5 bases and J by 8 bases, 5 bases remained unmatched. The CDR3 nucleotides are TGTGCCAGCAGTACCGGGACAGGGGCCGAAAAACTGTTTTTT. Its protein is CASSTGTGAEKLFF.

This clone was observed a few times. The rearrangement links TRBV25-1 to TRBJ2-1; D is possibly TRBD1 (6 bases). The CDR3 loop spans 14 amino acids. V gave up 2 bases and J gave up 7 bases, with 12 bases separating them. Germline CDR1 is MGHDK and CDR2 is SYGVNS. The CDR3 loop reads CASSETGLKNEQFF. The CDR3 DNA reads as TGTGCCAGCAGTGAAACAGGGTTAAAAAATGAGCAGTTCTTC.

This clone was found once. The J gene is TRBJ2-1, the V gene TRBV28, with TRBD1 as a possible D gene (6 bases). The length of the CDR3 is 14 residues. Between the trimmed V and J ends, which lost 6 bases and 7 bases, there was a span of 16 bases. CDR1 is MDHEN and CDR2 is SYDVKM in the germline V gene. Written as DNA, the CDR3 is TGTGCCAGCAGGGATTCCTCCCAGGGGAATGAGCAGTTCTTC. This sequence encodes CASRDSSQGNEQFF.

This clone has a single count. This chain uses TRBV7-9 with TRBJ2-5; 12 bases align to TRBD2. The trim removed 6 bases at V and 2 bases at J, leaving 4 bases unmatched. Germline CDR1 and CDR2: SEHNR and FQNEAQ (reference sequence). The CDR3 covers 15 residues. The CDR3 DNA reads as TGTGCCAGCAGGCCGACTAGCGGGAGACAAGAGACCCAGTACTTC. As protein: CASRPTSGRQETQYF.

The V gene is TRBV29-1, the J gene TRBJ2-3; perhaps TRBD1 as D (6 bases). The CDR3 is 13 residues long. V was trimmed by 7 bases and J by 0 bases, leaving 11 bases between them. Germline V lookup: CDR1 SQVTM, CDR2 ANQGSEA. DNA for the CDR3: TGCAGCGCGGACAGAACTAGCACAGATACGCAGTATTTT. Amino acids: CSADRTSTDTQYF.

The chain joins TRBV5-6 to TRBJ2-7; 8 positions agree with TRBD2. V shed 4 bases, J shed 6 bases, and the junction held 6 bases outside the gene matches. There are 13 residues in the CDR3. Germline V lookup: CDR1 SGHDT, CDR2 YYEEEE. The CDR3 nucleotides are TGTGCCAGCAGCCCGGGACTAGTATCCGAGCAGTACTTC. As protein: CASSPGLVSEQYF.

Concerning this clone itself: A read error may produce the germline difference seen at one junction end. The chain couples TRBV18 to TRBJ2-7, with 8 bases that match TRBD1. Germline V lookup: CDR1 KGHSH, CDR2 LQKENI. The CDR3 length is 17 residues. The CDR3, as DNA: TGTGCCAGCTCACCGGTAGGACAGGGTGTAATCGTCAGCGAGCAATACTTC. This gives the protein CASSPVGQGVIVSEQYF.

The V and J genes are TRBV19 and TRBJ2-1; 9 bases are shared with TRBD2. V lost 3 bases, J lost 0 bases, and 6 bases stayed unmatched. The CDR3 length is 17 residues. Germline V gene data show CDR1 as LNHDA and CDR2 as SQIVND (reference sequence). CDR3 in amino acids: CASSMGGRESSYNEQFF. In DNA, the CDR3 is TGTGCCAGTAGTATGGGCGGGAGGGAGAGCTCCTACAATGAGCAGTTCTTC.

V and J are TRBV5-1 and TRBJ2-5; 11 positions agree with TRBD2. After removal of 0 bases from V and 3 bases from J, the junction contained 4 bases not matched to a gene. The CDR3 length is 16 residues. Germline values: CDR1 SGHRS, CDR2 YFSETQ. In nucleotides, the CDR3 is TGCGCCAGCAGCTTGGACGCGACTAGCGGGAAAGAGACCCAGTACTTC. Amino acid sequence: CASSLDATSGKETQYF.

CDR3 residues: CASSPDTNYGYTF. CDR3 DNA sequence: TGTGCCAGCAGTCCCGACACTAACTATGGCTACACCTTC. The chain is built from TRBV6-5 and TRBJ1-2; D is uncertain. CDR1 is MNHEY, CDR2 SVGAGI, per germline. The CDR3 runs 13 residues. V was shortened by 5 bases and J by 0 bases, with 7 bases between the two germline ends.

The genes are TRBV6-6 and TRBJ1-6; D gene unclear. This CDR3 comprises 13 residues. The ends were cut back, 7 bases at V and 6 bases at J, with 10 bases in the middle. Per germline, CDR1 MNHNY and CDR2 SVGAGI (reference sequence). The CDR3 region is CASNAGSNSPLHF. The DNA of the CDR3 is TGTGCCAGCAATGCAGGATCTAATTCACCCCTCCACTTT.

The rearrangement joins TRBV28 to TRBJ2-5; D may correspond to TRBD1 or TRBD2 (7 bases each). Germline CDR1 is MDHEN and CDR2 is SYDVKM. V lost 0 bases and J 4 bases, leaving 15 bases between the germline ends. CDR3 size: 16 residues. The CDR3 protein is CASSLWGGGDSETQYF. CDR3 DNA: TGTGCCAGCAGTTTATGGGGAGGGGGCGATTCAGAGACCCAGTACTTC. Drawing the rest from reference TRBV28 and TRBJ2-5, the complete variable domain is DVKVTQSSRYLVKRTGEKVFLECVQDMDHENMFWYRQDPGLGLRLIYFSYDVKMKEKGDIPEGYSVSREKKERFSLILESASTNQTSMYLCASSLWGGGDSETQYFGPGTRLLVL.

The rearrangement links TRBV6-1 to TRBJ1-1, with D unresolved. The CDR3 contains 14 residues. In germline, CDR1 is MNHNS, CDR2 SASEGT. The V gene lost 1 base and the J gene lost 0 bases, with 6 bases spanning the gap. This CDR3 reads CASSEGVMNTEAFF. DNA for the CDR3: TGTGCCAGCAGTGAAGGGGTGATGAACACTGAAGCTTTCTTT.

The chain combines TRBV11-3 with TRBJ1-1; 10 bases match TRBD1. Germline lookup yields CDR1 SGHNT and CDR2 YENEEA. V was pared by 5 bases and J by 3 bases, with 0 bases of the junction left unmatched. CDR3 length: 13 amino acids. Here the CDR3 DNA reads TGTGCCAGCAGCGGACAGGGGGACACTGAAGCTTTCTTT. Its protein product is CASSGQGDTEAFF.

As concerns this clone: Within the sample, other DNA sequences also encode this same CDR3. The chain carries TRBV6-2 or TRBV6-3 and TRBJ2-5; TRBD2 aligns across 7 bases. Germline CDR1 is MNHEY and CDR2 is SVGEGT. This CDR3 has 18 amino acids. The ends lost 3 bases at V and 0 bases at J; junction bases unmatched: 13. The CDR3 reads CASSYFAGGLPDQETQYF. Written as DNA, the CDR3 is TGTGCCAGCAGTTATTTTGCCGGGGGACTACCCGACCAAGAGACCCAGTACTTC.

The chain has TRBV20-1 and TRBJ2-7, with TRBD2 matching over 7 bases. This CDR3 has 13 residues. The junction had 3 bases not matched to a gene; V was cut back by 3 bases and J by 1 base. Germline values: CDR1 DFQATT, CDR2 SNEGSKA (reference sequence). This CDR3 reads CSASGRESYEQYF. CDR3 sequence (DNA): TGCAGTGCTAGTGGGAGGGAGTCCTACGAGCAGTACTTC.

The CDR3 nucleotides are TGTGCCAGCACCGTAATAGCGGGGCCAGATACGCAGTATTTT. This encodes CASTVIAGPDTQYF. The chain joins TRBV7-2 to TRBJ2-3; TRBD2 aligns across 8 bases. Trimming took 7 bases from V and 4 from J; bases not matched to a gene: 7. Germline CDR1 SGHTA, CDR2 FQGNSA. The CDR3 consists of 14 residues.

The V gene is TRBV10-2, the J gene TRBJ1-1; D unresolved. Deletions cut 2 bases from V and 1 base from J, with 2 bases between. The CDR3 covers 12 residues. The germline gives CDR1 WSHSY, CDR2 SAAADI. CDR3 amino acids: CASSERNTEAFF. The CDR3 bases are TGCGCCAGCAGTGAGAGGAACACTGAAGCTTTCTTT.

The chain recombines TRBV11-2 with TRBJ2-6; possibly TRBD2 for D (7 bases). The V gene lost 5 bases and the J gene lost 2 bases, with 13 bases spanning the gap. The CDR3 contains 16 residues. The germline gives CDR1 SGHAT, CDR2 FQNNGV. The CDR3 coding sequence is TGTGCCAGCAGCGCCCGGGGGGCTACTGGGGCCAACGTCCTGACTTTC. It yields the protein CASSARGATGANVLTF. The variable domain in full, with the rest retrieved from reference TRBV11-2 and TRBJ2-6, is EAGVAQSPRYKIIEKRQSVAFWCNPISGHATLYWYQQILGQGPKLLIQFQNNGVVDDSQLPKDRFSAERLKGVDSTLKIQPAKLEDSAVYLCASSARGATGANVLTFGAGSRLTVL.

This chain joins TRBV11-3 and TRBJ2-7; 11 nucleotides match TRBD2. This CDR3 has 15 amino acids. The V and J ends lost 0 bases and 6 bases, in that order; junction bases with no gene match: 4. CDR1 SGHNT and CDR2 YENEEA come from the germline V gene. The CDR3 sequence: CASSLDGTSGSEQYF. The CDR3 DNA reads TGTGCCAGCAGCTTAGACGGGACTAGCGGAAGCGAGCAGTACTTC.

This clone has a handful of counts. The V call is TRBV28, the J call TRBJ1-5, with TRBD1 identical over 10 bases. Losses at the gene ends were 6 bases for V and 4 bases for J; bases not matched to a gene: 6. The CDR3 length is 15 residues. Germline assignment: CDR1 MDHEN and CDR2 SYDVKM. Here the CDR3 DNA reads TGTGCCAGCAGATCCGGGACAGGGGTTAATCAGCCCCAGCATTTT. It translates to CASRSGTGVNQPQHF.

The chain recombines TRBV2 with TRBJ2-1, with 10 positions matching TRBD2. Looked up from germline, CDR1 is SNHLY and CDR2 is FYNNEI. Trimming removed 2 bases from V and 4 bases from J; junction bases left unmatched: 2. The CDR3 runs to 15 residues. CDR3 nucleotides: TGTGCCAGCAGTGAACTAGCGGGAGTTTACAATGAGCAGTTCTTC. Translation gives CASSELAGVYNEQFF.

The table lists this clone with a count of one. Distinct nucleotide sequences in the sample also encode this CDR3. This sequence joins TRBV7-2 and TRBJ2-7, with a tentative D call TRBD1 (5 bases). The V gene lost 4 bases and the J gene lost 1 base, with 8 bases spanning the gap. CDR1 SGHTA and CDR2 FQGNSA come from the germline V gene. This CDR3 region has 13 residues. Here the CDR3 DNA reads TGTGCCAGCAGCTCCCGGACATCCTACGAGCAGTACTTC. Protein: CASSSRTSYEQYF. Filled out from reference TRBV7-2 and TRBJ2-7, the complete variable domain reads GAGVSQSPSNKVTEKGKDVELRCDPISGHTALYWYRQSLGQGLEFLIYFQGNSAPDKSGLPSDRFSAERTGGSVSTLTIQRTQQEDSAVYLCASSSRTSYEQYFGPGTRLTVT.

This clone was counted a single time. The rearrangement joins TRBV7-2 to TRBJ2-1; 7 bases align to TRBD2. Germline V gives CDR1 SGHTA, CDR2 FQGNSA. Trimming at V came to 1 base and at J to 6 bases, leaving 9 bases not matched to a gene. The CDR3 is made up of 16 amino acids. The CDR3 sequence: CASSLGLASGGNEQFF. The CDR3 DNA follows: TGTGCCAGCAGCTTAGGTTTGGCTAGCGGAGGCAATGAGCAGTTCTTC.

The gene calls are TRBV28 and TRBJ2-7; 10 bases fit TRBD1. Trimming at V came to 6 bases and at J to 6 bases, leaving 11 bases not matched to a gene. The length of the CDR3 is 15 residues. Germline-derived CDR1 and CDR2 are MDHEN and SYDVKM. CDR3 region: CASRGNRDRGGEQYF. In DNA form, the CDR3 reads TGTGCCAGCAGAGGAAACCGGGACAGGGGAGGCGAGCAGTACTTC.

The CDR3 DNA is TGTGCCAGTCACTACACCGGGACACGCGTTCAAGAGACCCAGTACTTC. Protein product: CASHYTGTRVQETQYF. V and J are TRBV2 and TRBJ2-5; D may be TRBD1 (6 bases). Trimming shortened V by 9 bases and J by 2 bases, and 22 bases separated the two germline ends. The CDR3 spans 16 residues. From germline, CDR1 is SNHLY and CDR2 FYNNEI.

This chain joins TRBV15 and TRBJ2-1, with 10 positions matching TRBD2. Germline trimming cut 4 bases from V and 3 bases from J; bases unmatched to any gene: 9. Per the germline V gene, CDR1 is LNHNV and CDR2 is YYDKDF (reference sequence). The CDR3 runs to 17 residues. DNA for the CDR3: TGTGCCACCAGCACAGACCTAGCGGGAGAATTCTACAATGAGCAGTTCTTC. Amino acids: CATSTDLAGEFYNEQFF.

The chain links TRBV9 to TRBJ2-1; 7 positions agree with TRBD2. With 4 bases clipped from V and 10 bases from J, the junction kept 8 bases outside the gene matches. This CDR3 region has 13 residues. Per the germline V gene, CDR1 is SGDLS and CDR2 is YYNGEE. The CDR3 loop is CASSQRDYEEQFF. Here the CDR3 DNA reads TGTGCCAGCAGCCAACGGGACTACGAAGAGCAGTTCTTC. Based on the CDR3 plus reference TRBV9 and TRBJ2-1, the full variable domain is DSGVTQTPKHLITATGQRVTLRCSPRSGDLSVYWYQQSLDQGLQFLIQYYNGEERAKGNILERFSAQQFPDLHSELNLSSLELGDSALYFCASSQRDYEEQFFGPGTRLTVL.